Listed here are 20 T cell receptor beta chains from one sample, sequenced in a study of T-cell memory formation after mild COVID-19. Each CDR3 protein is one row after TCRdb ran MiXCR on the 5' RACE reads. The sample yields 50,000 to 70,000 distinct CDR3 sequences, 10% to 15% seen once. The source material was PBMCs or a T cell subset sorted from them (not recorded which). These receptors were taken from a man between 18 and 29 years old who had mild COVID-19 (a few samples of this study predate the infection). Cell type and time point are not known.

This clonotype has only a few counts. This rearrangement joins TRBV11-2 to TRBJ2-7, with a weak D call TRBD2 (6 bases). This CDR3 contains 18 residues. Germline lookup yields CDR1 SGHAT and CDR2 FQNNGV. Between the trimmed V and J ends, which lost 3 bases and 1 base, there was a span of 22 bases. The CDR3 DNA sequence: TGTGCCAGCAGCTTTTCGGACGGCGGAGGGTTGTGGTCCTACGAGCAGTACGTC. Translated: CASSFSDGGGLWSYEQYV.

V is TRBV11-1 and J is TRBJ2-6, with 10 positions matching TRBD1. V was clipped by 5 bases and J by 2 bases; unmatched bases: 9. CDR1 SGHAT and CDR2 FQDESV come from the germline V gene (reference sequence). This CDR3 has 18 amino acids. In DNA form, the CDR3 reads TGTGCCAGCAGCCAACAATTCGGGACAGGGGCTGGGGCCAACGTCCTGACTTTC. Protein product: CASSQQFGTGAGANVLTF. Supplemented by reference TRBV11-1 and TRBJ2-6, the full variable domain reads EAEVAQSPRYKITEKSQAVAFWCDPISGHATLYWYRQILGQGPELLVQFQDESVVDDSQLPKDRFSAERLKGVDSTLKIQPAELGDSAMYLCASSQQFGTGAGANVLTFGAGSRLTVL.

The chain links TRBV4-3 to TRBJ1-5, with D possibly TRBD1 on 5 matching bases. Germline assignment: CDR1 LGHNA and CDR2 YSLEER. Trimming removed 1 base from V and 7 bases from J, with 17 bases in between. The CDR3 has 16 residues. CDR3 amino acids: CASSQVYSGVSQPQHF. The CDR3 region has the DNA TGCGCCAGCAGCCAAGTATATTCGGGGGTATCCCAGCCCCAGCATTTT.

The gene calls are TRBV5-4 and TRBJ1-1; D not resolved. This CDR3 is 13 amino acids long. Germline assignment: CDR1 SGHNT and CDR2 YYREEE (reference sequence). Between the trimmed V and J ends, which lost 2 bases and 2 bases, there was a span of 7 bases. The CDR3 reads CASSFPGNTEAFF. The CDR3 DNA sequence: TGTGCCAGCAGCTTTCCAGGAAACACTGAAGCTTTCTTT.

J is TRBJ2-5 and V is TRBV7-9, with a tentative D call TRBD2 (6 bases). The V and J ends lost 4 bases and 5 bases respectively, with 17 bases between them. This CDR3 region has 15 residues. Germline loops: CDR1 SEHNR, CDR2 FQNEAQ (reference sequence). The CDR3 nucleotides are TGTGCCAGCAGCTGGGCAAGCGGGTCGGGGGAGACCCAGTACTTC. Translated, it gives CASSWASGSGETQYF. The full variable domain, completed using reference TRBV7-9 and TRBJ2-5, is DTGVSQNPRHKITKRGQNVTFRCDPISEHNRLYWYRQTLGQGPEFLTYFQNEAQLEKSRLLSDRFSAERPKGSFSTLEIQRTEQGDSAMYLCASSWASGSGETQYFGPGTRLLVL.

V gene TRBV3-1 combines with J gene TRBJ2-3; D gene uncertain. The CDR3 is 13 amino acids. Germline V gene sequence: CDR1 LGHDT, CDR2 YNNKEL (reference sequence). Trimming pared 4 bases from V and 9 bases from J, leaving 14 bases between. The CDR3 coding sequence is TGTGCCAGCAGCCCATACGAGACCGGGACGCAGTATTTT. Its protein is CASSPYETGTQYF.

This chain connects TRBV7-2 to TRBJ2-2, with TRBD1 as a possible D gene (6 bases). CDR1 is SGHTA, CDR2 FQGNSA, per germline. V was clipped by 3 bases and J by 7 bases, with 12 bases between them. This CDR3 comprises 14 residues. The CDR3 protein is CASSFLTGFGELFF. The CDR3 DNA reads TGTGCCAGCAGCTTTCTTACAGGGTTCGGGGAGCTGTTTTTT.

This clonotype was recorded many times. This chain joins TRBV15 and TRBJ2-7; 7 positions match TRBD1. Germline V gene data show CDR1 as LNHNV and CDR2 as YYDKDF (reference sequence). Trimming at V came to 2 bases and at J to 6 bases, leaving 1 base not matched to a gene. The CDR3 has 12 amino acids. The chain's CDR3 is CATSRNRGEQYF. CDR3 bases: TGTGCCACCAGCAGAAACAGGGGCGAGCAGTACTTC.

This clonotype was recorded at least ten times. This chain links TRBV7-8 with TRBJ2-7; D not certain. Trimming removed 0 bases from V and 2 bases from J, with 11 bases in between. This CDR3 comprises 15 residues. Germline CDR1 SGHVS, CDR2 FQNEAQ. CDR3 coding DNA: TGTGCCAGCAGCTTAGCGCTGGCAGGCGCCTACGAGCAGTACTTC. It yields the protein CASSLALAGAYEQYF.

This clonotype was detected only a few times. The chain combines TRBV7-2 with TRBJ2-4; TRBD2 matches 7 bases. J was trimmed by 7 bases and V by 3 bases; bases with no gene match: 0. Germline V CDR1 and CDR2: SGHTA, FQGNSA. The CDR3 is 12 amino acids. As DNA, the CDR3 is TGTGCCAGCAGCTTGGGAGGGAACATTCAGTACTTC. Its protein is CASSLGGNIQYF.

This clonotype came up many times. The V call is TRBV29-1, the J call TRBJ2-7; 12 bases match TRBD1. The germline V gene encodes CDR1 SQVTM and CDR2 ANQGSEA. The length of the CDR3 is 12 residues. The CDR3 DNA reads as TGCAGTGCCGGGACAGGGGGCAACGAGCAGTACTTC. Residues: CSAGTGGNEQYF.

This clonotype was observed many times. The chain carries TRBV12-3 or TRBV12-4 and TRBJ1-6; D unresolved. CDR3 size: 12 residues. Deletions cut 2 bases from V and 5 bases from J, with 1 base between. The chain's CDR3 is CASSLNNSPLHF. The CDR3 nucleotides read TGTGCCAGCAGTTTAAATAATTCACCCCTCCACTTT.

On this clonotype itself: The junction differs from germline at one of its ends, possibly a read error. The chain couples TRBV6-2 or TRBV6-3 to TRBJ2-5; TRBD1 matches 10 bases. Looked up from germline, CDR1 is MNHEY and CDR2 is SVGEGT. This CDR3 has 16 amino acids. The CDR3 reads CASTPGTGEFLETQYF. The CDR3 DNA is TGTGCAAGCACCCCCGGGACAGGGGAATTCTTGGAGACCCAGTACTTC.

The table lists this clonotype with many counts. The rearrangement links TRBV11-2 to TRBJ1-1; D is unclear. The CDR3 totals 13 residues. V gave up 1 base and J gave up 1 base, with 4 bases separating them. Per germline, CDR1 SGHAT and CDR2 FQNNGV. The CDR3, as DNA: TGTGCCAGCAGCTTAGGCAGGAACACTGAAGCTTTCTTT. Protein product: CASSLGRNTEAFF.

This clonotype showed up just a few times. The CDR3 is CASSLLAGSYEQYF. The CDR3 DNA sequence: TGTGCCAGCAGCTTACTCGCGGGCTCCTACGAGCAGTACTTC. The chain is built from TRBV7-2 and TRBJ2-7, with a possible D match to TRBD2 (5 bases). Germline CDR1 and CDR2: SGHTA and FQGNSA. Trimming removed 2 bases at V and 0 bases at J, with 8 bases between. The CDR3 length is 14 residues.

The CDR3 coding sequence is TGTGCCACCAGCAGAGGAGGGCAGGGGGTGGGTGAAGCTTTCTTT. Translation: CATSRGGQGVGEAFF. The chain carries TRBV15 and TRBJ1-1; 7 nucleotides agree with TRBD1. V trimming: 1 base; J trimming: 7 bases; junction bases outside the gene matches: 9. Germline CDR1 reads LNHNV; CDR2 reads YYDKDF (reference sequence). This CDR3 region has 15 residues.

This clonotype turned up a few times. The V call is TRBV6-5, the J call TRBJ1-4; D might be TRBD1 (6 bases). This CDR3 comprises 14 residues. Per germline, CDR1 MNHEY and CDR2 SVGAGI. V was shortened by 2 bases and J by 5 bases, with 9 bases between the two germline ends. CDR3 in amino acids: CASSYRGWNEKLFF. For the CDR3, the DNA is TGTGCCAGCAGTTACAGGGGGTGGAATGAAAAACTGTTTTTT.

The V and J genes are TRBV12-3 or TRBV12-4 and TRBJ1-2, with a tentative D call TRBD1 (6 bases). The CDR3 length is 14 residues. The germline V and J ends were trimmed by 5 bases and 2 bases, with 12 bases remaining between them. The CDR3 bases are TGTGCCAGCAGTCGCCAGCAGGGGAACTATGGCTACACCTTC. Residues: CASSRQQGNYGYTF.

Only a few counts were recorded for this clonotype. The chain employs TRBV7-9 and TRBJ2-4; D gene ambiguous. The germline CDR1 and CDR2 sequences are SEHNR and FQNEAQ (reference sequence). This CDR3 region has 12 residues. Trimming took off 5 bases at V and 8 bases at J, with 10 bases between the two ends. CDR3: CASSPSGDIQYF. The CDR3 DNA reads TGTGCCAGCAGCCCCTCAGGAGACATTCAGTACTTC.

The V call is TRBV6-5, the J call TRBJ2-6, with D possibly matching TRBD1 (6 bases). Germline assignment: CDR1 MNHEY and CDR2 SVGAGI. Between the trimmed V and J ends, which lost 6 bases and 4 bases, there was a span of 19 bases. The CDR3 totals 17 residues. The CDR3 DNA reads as TGTGCCAGCAGGATTAAGGCAGGGGCCAGGGGGGCCAACGTCCTGACTTTC. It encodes CASRIKAGARGANVLTF.